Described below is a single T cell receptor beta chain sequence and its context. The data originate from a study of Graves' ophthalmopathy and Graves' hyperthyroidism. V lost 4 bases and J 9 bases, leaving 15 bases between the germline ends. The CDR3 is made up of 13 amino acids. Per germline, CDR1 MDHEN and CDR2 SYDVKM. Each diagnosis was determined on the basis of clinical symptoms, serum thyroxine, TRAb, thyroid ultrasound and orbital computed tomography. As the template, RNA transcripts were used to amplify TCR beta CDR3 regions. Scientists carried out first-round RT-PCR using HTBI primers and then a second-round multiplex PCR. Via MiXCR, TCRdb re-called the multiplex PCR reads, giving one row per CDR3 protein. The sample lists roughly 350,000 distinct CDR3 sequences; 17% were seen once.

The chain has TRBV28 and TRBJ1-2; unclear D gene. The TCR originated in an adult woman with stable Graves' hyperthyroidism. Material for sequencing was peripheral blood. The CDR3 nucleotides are TGTGCCAGCAGTTCCCTCCCTGCCATCCGCTACACCTTC. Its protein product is CASSSLPAIRYTF.